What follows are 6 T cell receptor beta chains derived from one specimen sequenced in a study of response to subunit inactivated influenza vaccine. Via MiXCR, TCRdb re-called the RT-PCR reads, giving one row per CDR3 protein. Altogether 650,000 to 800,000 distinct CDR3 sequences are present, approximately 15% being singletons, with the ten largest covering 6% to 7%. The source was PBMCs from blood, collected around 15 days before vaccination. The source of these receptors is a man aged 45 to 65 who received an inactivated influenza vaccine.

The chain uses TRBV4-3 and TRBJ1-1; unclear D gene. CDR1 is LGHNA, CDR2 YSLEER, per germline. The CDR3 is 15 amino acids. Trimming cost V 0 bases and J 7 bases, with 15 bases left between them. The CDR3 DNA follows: TGCGCCAGCAGCCAAGAGAAGCTGGGAACGGGTGAAGCTTTCTTT. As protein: CASSQEKLGTGEAFF.

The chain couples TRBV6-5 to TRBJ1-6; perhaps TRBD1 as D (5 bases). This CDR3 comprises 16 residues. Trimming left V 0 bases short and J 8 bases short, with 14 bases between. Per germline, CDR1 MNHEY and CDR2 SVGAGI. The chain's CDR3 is CASSYSGPRGYSPLHF. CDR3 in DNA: TGTGCCAGCAGTTACTCGGGGCCCCGGGGGTATTCACCCCTCCACTTT.

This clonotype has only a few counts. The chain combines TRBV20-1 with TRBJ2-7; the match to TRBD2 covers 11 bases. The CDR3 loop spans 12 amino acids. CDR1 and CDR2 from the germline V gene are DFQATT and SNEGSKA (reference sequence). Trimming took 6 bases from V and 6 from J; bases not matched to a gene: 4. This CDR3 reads CSARLAGSEQYF. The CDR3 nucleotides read TGCAGTGCCCGACTAGCGGGAAGCGAGCAGTACTTC.

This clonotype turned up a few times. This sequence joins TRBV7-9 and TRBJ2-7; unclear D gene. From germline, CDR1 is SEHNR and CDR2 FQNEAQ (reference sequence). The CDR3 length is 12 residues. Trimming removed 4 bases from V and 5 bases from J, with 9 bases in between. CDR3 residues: CASSSAEHEQYF. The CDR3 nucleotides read TGTGCCAGCAGCTCAGCCGAGCACGAGCAGTACTTC. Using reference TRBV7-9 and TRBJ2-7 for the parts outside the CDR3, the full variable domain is DTGVSQNPRHKITKRGQNVTFRCDPISEHNRLYWYRQTLGQGPEFLTYFQNEAQLEKSRLLSDRFSAERPKGSFSTLEIQRTEQGDSAMYLCASSSAEHEQYFGPGTRLTVT.

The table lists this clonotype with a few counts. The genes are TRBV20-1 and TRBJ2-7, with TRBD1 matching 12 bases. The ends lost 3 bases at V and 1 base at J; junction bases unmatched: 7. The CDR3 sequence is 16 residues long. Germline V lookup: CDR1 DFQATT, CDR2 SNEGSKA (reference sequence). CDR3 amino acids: CSASSAGQGASYEQYF. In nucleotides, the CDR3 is TGCAGTGCTAGTTCCGCGGGACAGGGGGCGTCCTACGAGCAGTACTTC.

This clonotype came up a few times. CDR3 sequence reads: CASSQGWTASLSSYNEQFF. CDR3 DNA sequence: TGCGCCAGCAGCCAAGGTTGGACAGCGTCCCTGAGCTCCTACAATGAGCAGTTCTTC. The chain couples TRBV4-3 to TRBJ2-1; D possibly corresponds to TRBD1 (6 bases). The CDR3 extends over 19 amino acids. V dropped 1 base and J dropped 0 bases, with 19 bases sitting between them. Per the germline V gene, CDR1 is LGHNA and CDR2 is YSLEER.